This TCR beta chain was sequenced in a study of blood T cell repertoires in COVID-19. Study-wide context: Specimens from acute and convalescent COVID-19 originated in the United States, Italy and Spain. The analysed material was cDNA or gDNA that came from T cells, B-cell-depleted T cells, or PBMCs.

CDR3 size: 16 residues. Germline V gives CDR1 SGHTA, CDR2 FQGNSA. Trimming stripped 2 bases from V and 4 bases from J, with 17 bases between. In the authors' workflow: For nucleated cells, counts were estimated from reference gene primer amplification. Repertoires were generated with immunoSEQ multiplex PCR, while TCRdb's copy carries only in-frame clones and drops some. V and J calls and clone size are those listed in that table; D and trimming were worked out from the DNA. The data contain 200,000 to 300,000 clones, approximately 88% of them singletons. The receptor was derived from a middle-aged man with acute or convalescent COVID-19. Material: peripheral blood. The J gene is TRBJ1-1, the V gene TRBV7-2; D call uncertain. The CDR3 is CASSLLPAWEGTEAFF. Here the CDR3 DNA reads TGTGCCAGCAGCTTATTGCCCGCCTGGGAGGGCACTGAAGCTTTCTTT.